The rows below give T cell receptor beta chains drawn from one sample of a study of T cells in Graves' hyperthyroidism and ophthalmopathy. From the multiplex PCR reads, TCRdb called clonotypes with MiXCR, one entry per CDR3 protein. The sample consists of some 560,000 distinct CDR3 sequences, less than 20% of them appearing once. The sequenced sample consisted of blood. These receptors were taken from a woman in her thirties with Graves' hyperthyroidism. Both conserved end residues are part of each CDR3. Fields, in order: J gene, clone size, D gene, V gene, CDR3 protein, CDR3 DNA. The D gene is left open where the match is weak. Clone sizes are given selectively: once, few, many, or a class where the clone is expanded.

TRBJ2-7 | many | TRBD1 | TRBV11-1 | CASSHGTGGYEQYF | TGTGCCAGCAGCCACGGGACAGGTGGCTACGAGCAGTACTTC
TRBJ2-3 | few | . | TRBV6-9 | CASSSRTAQMDTQYF | TGTGCCAGCAGTTCTCGGACAGCCCAGATGGATACGCAGTATTTT
TRBJ2-2 | . | TRBD2 | TRBV12-3/TRBV12-4 | CASSIIWEGRGTGELFF | TGTGCCAGCAGCATTATATGGGAGGGCCGGGGCACCGGGGAGCTGTTTTTT
TRBJ2-7 | few | . | TRBV7-2 | CASSLAPGSEYEQYF | TGTGCCAGCAGCTTAGCTCCCGGGAGTGAGTACGAGCAGTACTTC
TRBJ2-1 | many | TRBD2 | TRBV7-2 | CASSPMLAGVLYEQFF | TGTGCCAGCAGCCCGATGCTAGCGGGAGTTTTATATGAGCAGTTCTTC
TRBJ1-4 | . | . | TRBV4-3 | CASSPQSAGSNEKLFF | TGCGCCAGCAGCCCGCAGTCTGCCGGATCGAATGAAAAACTGTTTTTT
TRBJ2-5 | few | TRBD2 | TRBV7-2 | CASSLTQGTSGLQETQYF | TGTGCCAGCAGCTTAACCCAAGGGACTAGCGGGCTCCAAGAGACCCAGTACTTC
TRBJ1-1 | many | . | TRBV7-9 | CASSPNMGNTEAFF | TGTGCCAGCAGTCCTAACATGGGGAACACTGAAGCTTTCTTT
TRBJ2-3 | many | . | TRBV20-1 | CSARGERALGNTQYF | TGCAGTGCTAGAGGGGAGCGGGCCCTGGGGAATACGCAGTATTTT
TRBJ2-1 | few | . | TRBV29-1 | CSVVSGSINEQFF | TGCAGCGTCGTAAGTGGTTCCATCAATGAGCAGTTCTTC
TRBJ2-1 | . | . | TRBV27 | CASSKSGNNEQFF | TGTGCCAGCAGTAAGTCAGGAAACAATGAGCAGTTCTTC